Here is one T cell receptor (beta chain) with its context. Per the original methods: Amplification of reference gene primers was used by the study to estimate nucleated cell counts. Sequencing used immunoSEQ multiplex PCR; TCRdb keeps in-frame clones, though not all of them. Clone size and the V and J calls come from that table; the DNA yielded D and trimming. Of about 190,000 clones listed, just under 80% were seen once; the top ten hold 2.5% to 3%. The CDR3 loop spans 14 amino acids. V gave up 2 bases and J gave up 6 bases; unmatched junction bases: 4. CDR1 and CDR2 (germline): MNHEY, SMNVEV (reference sequence). The data were obtained in a study of blood T cell repertoires in COVID-19.

J is TRBJ2-7 and V is TRBV27, with 10 bases matching TRBD2. The sequence was collected from a woman of 80 years or more with active or convalescent COVID-19. Sequencing was performed on peripheral blood. CDR3 DNA: TGTGCCAGCAGTTTAACTAGCGGGGAAGGCGAGCAGTACTTC. Translated, it gives CASSLTSGEGEQYF.